This TCR delta chain emerged from a study of Vδ1+ human thymocytes. The study, taken as a whole, reports: The authors advised highly purified populations and single-cell validation. Highly polyclonal TRG and TRD repertoires with Gaussian CDR3 length distributions appeared in thymus.

This clone was seen more than once but under ten times. Its antigen is not known. Sequences come from RNA converted to cDNA by reverse transcription. The CDR3 regions were amplified by multiplex PCR from V-gene primers to a constant-region primer. TCRdb called clones from the multiplex PCR reads again using CATT. The repertoire holds about 75,000 delta-chain clones, with more than 30% as singletons. V gave up 4 bases and J gave up 0 bases; unmatched junction bases: 17. Per the germline V gene, CDR1 is TSWWSYY and CDR2 is QGS. The CDR3 is 20 amino acids. Material for sequencing was Vdelta1+ gamma-delta thymocytes from the thymus. As for subset: FACS-sorted CD3+ TCRalphabeta- TCRVdelta1+ TCRVdelta2- thymocytes. The chain recombines TRDV1 with TRDJ1, with TRDD3 matching 10 bases. This TCR came from a boy in the first two years of life who had congenital heart surgery. The CDR3 DNA reads TGTGCTCTTGGGGCCTGTCCTTTGTTCAGTACTGGGGGATACACCGATAAACTCATCTTT. This gives the protein CALGACPLFSTGGYTDKLIF.